This TCR beta chain was obtained from a study of T cell changes during pregnancy in multiple sclerosis. The J segment lost 6 bases and the V segment lost 0 bases, leaving 5 bases of the junction unmatched. CDR3 length equals 15 residues. Germline V gives CDR1 ENHRY, CDR2 SYGVKD. Data came from immunoSEQ multiplex PCR; TCRdb stores just in-frame clones and leaves some out. The sample lists about 59,000 clones, roughly 90% occurring once. This specimen was peripheral blood, taken in the first trimester of pregnancy. This TCR came from a female donor with multiple sclerosis, enrolled in a pregnancy study. The rearrangement joins TRBV10-3 to TRBJ1-2, with TRBD1 identical over 9 bases. The CDR3 nucleotides read TGTGCCATCAGTGAGTCCCGACAGGGGGTCGATGGCTACACCTTC. It encodes CAISESRQGVDGYTF.